This TCR beta chain was profiled in a study of shared clonotypes between healthy human individuals. Study details: Donors, aged 18 to 49, were a couple of women and three men.

The CD4+ fraction was divided into a CD45RA+ naive subset and a CD45RA-negative memory subset. An even split of each subset's genomic DNA across several immunoSEQ plates was performed. Clones were read by immunoSEQ multiplex PCR, and TCRdb kept only the in-frame ones, dropping some. This table holds approximately 530,000 clones, about 96% found once. CDR1 is LNHDA and CDR2 is SQIVND in the germline V gene (reference sequence). The CDR3 runs to 14 residues. V trimming: 5 bases; J trimming: 5 bases; junction bases outside the gene matches: 5. This chain connects TRBV19 to TRBJ1-5, with 8 bases matching TRBD1. Sequencing was performed on naive CD4+ T cells sorted from blood. As for subset: CD45RA+ positively selected. The clonotype comes from a young woman in good health. In DNA, the CDR3 is TGTGCCAGTAGTTTCGGACAGGGCTATCAGCCCCAGCATTTT. It yields the protein CASSFGQGYQPQHF.